Below are 9 T cell receptor beta chains sequenced from a single sample in a study of CD8+ T cells in alopecia areata. The authors extracted RNA and reverse transcribed it into cDNA as the sequencing template. TCRdb keeps only in-frame clones here, not all; method: immunoSEQ multiplex PCR. Found here are 190,000 or so clones, 58% of them singletons; the top ten hold roughly 12%. This sample's treatment: oral pan-JAK inhibitor, 5-10 mg twice daily. Material: CD8+ T cells sorted from blood, obtained at week 24, from a patient treated with tofacitinib. These receptors all stem from a human donor with alopecia areata.

The chain has TRBV30 and TRBJ1-1; D remains unclear. The germline V gene has CDR1 GTSNPN and CDR2 SVGIG (reference sequence). This CDR3 has 12 residues. The V and J ends lost 1 base and 7 bases respectively, with 10 bases between them. For the CDR3, the DNA is TGTGCCTGGAGTGAGGGTGGAGGTGAAGCTTTCTTT. Protein: CAWSEGGGEAFF. The full variable domain, rest sourced from reference TRBV30 and TRBJ1-1, is SQTIHQWPATLVQPVGSPLSLECTVEGTSNPNLYWYRQAAGRGLQLLFYSVGIGQISSEVPQNLSASRPQDRQFILSSKKLLLSDSGFYLCAWSEGGGEAFFGQGTRLTVV.

The chain is built from TRBV6-5 and TRBJ1-6; a possible D gene is TRBD1 (6 bases). This CDR3 has 13 amino acids. The V gene's germline CDR1 is MNHEY and CDR2 SVGAGI. V shed 5 bases and J shed 7 bases, with 9 bases lying between them. The CDR3 bases are TGTGCCAGCAGTACAGGGATGAATTCACCCCTCCACTTT. It encodes CASSTGMNSPLHF.

This chain uses TRBV5-6 with TRBJ2-2; D gene ambiguous. V dropped 2 bases and J dropped 1 base, with 6 bases sitting between them. The CDR3 covers 14 residues. Germline CDR1 and CDR2: SGHDT and YYEEEE. Here the CDR3 reads CASSLGLNTGELFF. DNA for the CDR3: TGTGCCAGCAGCTTAGGCCTGAACACCGGGGAGCTGTTTTTT.

The CDR3 sequence: CSVLRDFSMNTEAFF. In DNA form, the CDR3 reads TGCAGCGTGCTCAGGGATTTCAGCATGAACACTGAAGCTTTCTTT. The chain couples TRBV29-1 to TRBJ1-1, with D tentatively TRBD1 (5 bases). Per the germline V gene, CDR1 is SQVTM and CDR2 is ANQGSEA. V was shortened by 6 bases and J by 0 bases, with 17 bases between the two germline ends. The CDR3 contains 15 residues.

J is TRBJ1-1 and V is TRBV4-2; no clear D. CDR1 and CDR2 (germline): LGHNA, YNFKEQ. The V end was cut by 2 bases, the J end by 4 bases, with 2 bases between. This CDR3 is built from 11 residues. Here the CDR3 reads CASSQTTEAFF. As DNA, the CDR3 is TGTGCCAGCAGCCAAACCACTGAAGCTTTCTTT.

In its sample, this clone was seen a few times. CDR3: CASSQQGGGNTGELFF. CDR3 nucleotide sequence: TGCGCCAGCAGCCAACAGGGTGGCGGGAACACCGGGGAGCTGTTTTTT. The rearrangement links TRBV4-1 to TRBJ2-2; D is perhaps TRBD1 (5 bases). The ends were cut back, 2 bases at V and 1 base at J, with 11 bases in the middle. CDR3 length: 16 residues. From germline, CDR1 is MGHRA and CDR2 YSYEKL.

This clone appeared a single time. The chain combines TRBV12-5 with TRBJ1-4; 8 bases are shared with TRBD1. Germline lookup yields CDR1 LGHNT and CDR2 FRNRAP. The CDR3 totals 16 residues. V was clipped by 6 bases and J by 8 bases; unmatched bases: 14. The CDR3 DNA is TGTGCTAGTGGACGGGACAGGACCGACCAGCGCGAAAAACTGTTTTTT. The encoded protein is CASGRDRTDQREKLFF.

This chain links TRBV4-1 with TRBJ2-3; 8 bases agree with TRBD1. The CDR3 is 14 amino acids. Germline CDR1 reads MGHRA; CDR2 reads YSYEKL. V lost 2 bases and J lost 3; bases outside the gene matches: 1. CDR3 DNA: TGCGCCAGCAGCCAAAACAGGGGGACAGATACGCAGTATTTT. This gives the protein CASSQNRGTDTQYF.

This clone was found a few times. The chain combines TRBV6-6 with TRBJ2-5; TRBD1 matches at 7 bases. The trim removed 2 bases at V and 4 bases at J, leaving 4 bases unmatched. The CDR3 runs to 14 residues. CDR1 is MNHNY and CDR2 is SVGAGI in the germline V gene (reference sequence). The CDR3 region is CASSYRPGGETQYF. In DNA, the CDR3 is TGTGCCAGCAGTTACAGGCCAGGGGGAGAGACCCAGTACTTC.